This is a list of T cell receptor beta chains from one sample in a study of T cells in Graves' hyperthyroidism and ophthalmopathy. TCRdb redid the calling of the multiplex PCR reads with MiXCR, one entry per CDR3 protein. The sample records about 320,000 distinct CDR3 sequences, over 15% being singletons. The source material was blood. The receptors were sampled from a man younger than 45 with Graves' hyperthyroidism. Both conserved end residues are part of each CDR3. The D gene is left open where the match is weak. Rows may omit the clone size; those that give it use once, few, many or a size class.

abundance | j_gene | d_gene | v_gene | CDR3nt | CDR3aa
many | TRBJ1-1 | NA | TRBV27 | TGTGCCAGCAGTTTCGTGCGAGGTGAAGCTTTCTTT | CASSFVRGEAFF
many | TRBJ2-3 | NA | TRBV12-3/TRBV12-4 | TGTGCCAGCAGTTTAACCGAGAGCACAGATACGCAGTATTTT | CASSLTESTDTQYF
many | TRBJ1-6 | NA | TRBV28 | TGTGCCAGCAGTTTAAATGGGGGCGCGAGGAATTCACCCCTCCACTTT | CASSLNGGARNSPLHF
NA | TRBJ2-7 | NA | TRBV5-1 | TGCGCCAGCAGCTTCCAGACAGGATTCTCCTACGAGCAGTACTTC | CASSFQTGFSYEQYF
many | TRBJ2-5 | NA | TRBV4-1 | TGCGCCAGCAGCCAAGAGCCCTTCGGAGAGACCCAGTACTTC | CASSQEPFGETQYF
NA | TRBJ2-1 | NA | TRBV4-2 | TGTGCCAGCAGCCAAGAGGAAGGGGGCTCCTACAATGAGCAGTTCTTC | CASSQEEGGSYNEQFF
few | TRBJ2-2 | NA | TRBV24-1 | TGTGCCACCCGTGCGGACACAAACACCGGGGAGCTGTTTTTT | CATRADTNTGELFF
many | TRBJ1-1 | TRBD1 | TRBV27 | TGTGCCAGCAGCACTGGGACAGTGAACACTGAAGCTTTCTTT | CASSTGTVNTEAFF
NA | TRBJ2-7 | NA | TRBV13 | TGTGCCAGCAGCTTAAAGGTTACCTACGAGCAGTACTTC | CASSLKVTYEQYF
NA | TRBJ2-1 | NA | TRBV20-1 | TGCAGTGCGGGCCCGCTGCGGAATGAGCAGTTCTTC | CSAGPLRNEQFF